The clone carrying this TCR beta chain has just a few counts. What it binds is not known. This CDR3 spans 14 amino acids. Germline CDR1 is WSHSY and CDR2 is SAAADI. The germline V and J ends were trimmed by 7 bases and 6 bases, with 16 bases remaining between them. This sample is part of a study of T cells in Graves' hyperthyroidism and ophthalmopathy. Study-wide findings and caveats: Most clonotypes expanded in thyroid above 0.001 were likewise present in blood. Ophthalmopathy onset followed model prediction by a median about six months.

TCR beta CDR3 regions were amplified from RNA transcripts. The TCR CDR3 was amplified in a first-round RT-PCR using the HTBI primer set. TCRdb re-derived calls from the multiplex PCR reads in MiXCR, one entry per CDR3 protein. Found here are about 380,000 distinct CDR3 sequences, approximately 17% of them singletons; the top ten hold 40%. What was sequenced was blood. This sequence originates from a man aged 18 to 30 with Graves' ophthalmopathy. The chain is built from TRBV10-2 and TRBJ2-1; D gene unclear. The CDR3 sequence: CASIPTTKANEQFF. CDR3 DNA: TGCGCCAGCATCCCAACGACCAAAGCCAATGAGCAGTTCTTC.